Sequencing of this T cell receptor (beta chain) was carried out in a study of blood T cell repertoires in COVID-19. The data were produced by immunoSEQ multiplex PCR, yet TCRdb's version contains in-frame clones alone and is incomplete. The sample comprises fewer than 150,000 clones, approximately 89% of which are singletons, and approximately 5.1% rests with the top ten. CDR1 and CDR2 (germline): MNHNS, SASEGT. This CDR3 is 17 amino acids long. J lost 6 bases, V lost 4 bases, and 7 bases had no gene match. The J gene is TRBJ2-1, the V gene TRBV6-1; 15 bases align to TRBD2. The sequence was obtained from a woman in her fifties or sixties with COVID-19, enrolled during active disease. The source material was peripheral blood. CDR3 sequence: CASSGGTSGGIFNEQFF. CDR3 sequence (DNA): TGTGCCAGCAGTGGAGGGACTAGCGGGGGGATTTTCAATGAGCAGTTCTTC.